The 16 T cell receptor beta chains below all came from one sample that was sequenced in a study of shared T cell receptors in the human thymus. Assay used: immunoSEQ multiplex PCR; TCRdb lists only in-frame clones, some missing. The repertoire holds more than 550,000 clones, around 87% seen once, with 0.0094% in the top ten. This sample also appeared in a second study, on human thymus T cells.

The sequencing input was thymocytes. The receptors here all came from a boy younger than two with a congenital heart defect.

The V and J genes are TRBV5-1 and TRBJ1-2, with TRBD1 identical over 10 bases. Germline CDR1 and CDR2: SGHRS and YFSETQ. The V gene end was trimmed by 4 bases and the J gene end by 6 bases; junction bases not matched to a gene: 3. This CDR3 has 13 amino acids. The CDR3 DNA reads TGCGCCAGCAGCCCAGGGACAGGGGATGGCTACACCTTC. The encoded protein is CASSPGTGDGYTF.

The CDR3 coding sequence is TGTGCCAGCAGCCATTCGGACAGTTCCTTACCCTTAAACACCGGGGAGCTGTTTTTT. Its protein is CASSHSDSSLPLNTGELFF. The V call is TRBV14, the J call TRBJ2-2, with D possibly matching TRBD1 (6 bases). Trimming shortened V by 3 bases and J by 2 bases, and 22 bases separated the two germline ends. This CDR3 comprises 19 residues. Germline values: CDR1 SGHDN, CDR2 FVKESK.

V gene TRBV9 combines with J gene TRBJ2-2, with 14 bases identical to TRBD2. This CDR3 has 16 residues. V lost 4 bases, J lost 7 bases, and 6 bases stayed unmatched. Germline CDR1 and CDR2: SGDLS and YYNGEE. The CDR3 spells CASSTRLAGGRGELFF. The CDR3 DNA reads TGTGCCAGCAGCACCAGACTAGCGGGGGGGCGCGGGGAGCTGTTTTTT.

The CDR3 loop is CASRPDPAPTWPTDYYGYTF. In DNA, the CDR3 is TGTGCCAGCAGACCGGATCCCGCCCCAACTTGGCCGACAGATTACTATGGCTACACCTTC. This chain connects TRBV27 to TRBJ1-2, with TRBD1 as a possible D gene (5 bases). The CDR3 has 20 amino acids. Germline CDR1 MNHEY, CDR2 SMNVEV (reference sequence). Trimming took off 6 bases at V and 3 bases at J, with 32 bases between the two ends.

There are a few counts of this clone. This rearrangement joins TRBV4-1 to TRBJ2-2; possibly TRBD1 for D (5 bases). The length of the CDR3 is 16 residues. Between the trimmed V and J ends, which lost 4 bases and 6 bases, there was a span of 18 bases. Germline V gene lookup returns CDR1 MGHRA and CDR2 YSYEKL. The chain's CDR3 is CASSPRQGLSAGELFF. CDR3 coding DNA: TGCGCCAGCAGCCCAAGGCAGGGCCTGAGTGCCGGGGAGCTGTTTTTT.

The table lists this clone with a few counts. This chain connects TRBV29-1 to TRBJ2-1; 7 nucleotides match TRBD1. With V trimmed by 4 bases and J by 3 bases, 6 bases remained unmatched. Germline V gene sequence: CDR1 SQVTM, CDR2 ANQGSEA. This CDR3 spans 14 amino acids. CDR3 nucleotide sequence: TGCAGCGTTGGACGACAGGGCCACTACAATGAGCAGTTCTTC. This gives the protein CSVGRQGHYNEQFF.

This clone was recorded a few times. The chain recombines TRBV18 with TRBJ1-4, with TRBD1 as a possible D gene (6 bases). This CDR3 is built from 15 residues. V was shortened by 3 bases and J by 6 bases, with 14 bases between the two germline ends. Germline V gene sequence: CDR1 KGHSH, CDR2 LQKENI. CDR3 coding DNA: TGTGCCAGCTCACCCCAACAGGGACGCGATGAAAAACTGTTTTTT. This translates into CASSPQQGRDEKLFF.

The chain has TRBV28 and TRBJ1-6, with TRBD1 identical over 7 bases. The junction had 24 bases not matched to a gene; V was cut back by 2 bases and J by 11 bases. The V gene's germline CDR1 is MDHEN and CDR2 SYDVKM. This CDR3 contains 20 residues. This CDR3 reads CASSLGAEELEQGPRAPLHF. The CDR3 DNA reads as TGTGCCAGCAGTTTAGGAGCCGAGGAACTAGAACAGGGGCCTAGGGCACCCCTCCACTTT. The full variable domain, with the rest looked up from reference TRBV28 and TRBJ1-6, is DVKVTQSSRYLVKRTGEKVFLECVQDMDHENMFWYRQDPGLGLRLIYFSYDVKMKEKGDIPEGYSVSREKKERFSLILESASTNQTSMYLCASSLGAEELEQGPRAPLHFGNGTRLTVT.

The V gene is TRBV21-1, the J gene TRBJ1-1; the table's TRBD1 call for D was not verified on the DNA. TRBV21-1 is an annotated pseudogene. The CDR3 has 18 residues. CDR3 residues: CASSKEGQGIKMNTEAFF. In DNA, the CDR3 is TGTGCCAGCAGCAAAGAAGGGCAGGGGATAAAAATGAACACTGAAGCTTTCTTT.

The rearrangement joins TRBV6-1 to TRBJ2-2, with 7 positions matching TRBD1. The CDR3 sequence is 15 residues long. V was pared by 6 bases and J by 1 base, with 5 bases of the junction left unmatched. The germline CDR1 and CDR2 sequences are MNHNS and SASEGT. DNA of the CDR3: TGTGCCAGCAGCGACAGGGTTTTGAACACCGGGGAGCTGTTTTTT. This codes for CASSDRVLNTGELFF.

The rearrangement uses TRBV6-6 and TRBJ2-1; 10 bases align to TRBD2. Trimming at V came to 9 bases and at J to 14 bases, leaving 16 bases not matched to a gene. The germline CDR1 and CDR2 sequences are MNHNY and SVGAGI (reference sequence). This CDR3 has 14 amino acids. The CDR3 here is CASSLGTSEGVKFF. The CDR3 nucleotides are TGTGCCAGTAGTCTAGGGACTAGCGAGGGGGTCAAGTTCTTC.

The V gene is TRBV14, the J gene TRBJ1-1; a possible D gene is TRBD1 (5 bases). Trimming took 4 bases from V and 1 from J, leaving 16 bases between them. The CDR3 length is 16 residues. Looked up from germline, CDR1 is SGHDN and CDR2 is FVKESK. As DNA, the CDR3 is TGTGCCAGCAGCCGCGGACACGGAATACCGAACACTGAAGCTTTCTTT. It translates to CASSRGHGIPNTEAFF.

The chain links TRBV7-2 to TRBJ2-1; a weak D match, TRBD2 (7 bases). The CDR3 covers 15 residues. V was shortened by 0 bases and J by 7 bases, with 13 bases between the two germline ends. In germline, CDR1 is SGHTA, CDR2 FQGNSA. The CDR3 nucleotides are TGTGCCAGCAGCTTAGCCCGGGGGGCGGGTAATGAGCAGTTCTTC. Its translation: CASSLARGAGNEQFF. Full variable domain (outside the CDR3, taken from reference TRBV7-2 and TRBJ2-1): GAGVSQSPSNKVTEKGKDVELRCDPISGHTALYWYRQSLGQGLEFLIYFQGNSAPDKSGLPSDRFSAERTGGSVSTLTIQRTQQEDSAVYLCASSLARGAGNEQFFGPGTRLTVL.

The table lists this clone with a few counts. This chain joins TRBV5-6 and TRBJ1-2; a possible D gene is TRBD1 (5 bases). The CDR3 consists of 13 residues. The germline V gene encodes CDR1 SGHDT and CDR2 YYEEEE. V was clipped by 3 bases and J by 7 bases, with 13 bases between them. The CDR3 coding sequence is TGTGCCAGCAGCTCAAAGACAGAACCTGGCTACACCTTC. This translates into CASSSKTEPGYTF. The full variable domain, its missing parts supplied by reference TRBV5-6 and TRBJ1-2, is DAGVTQSPTHLIKTRGQQVTLRCSPKSGHDTVSWYQQALGQGPQFIFQYYEEEERQRGNFPDRFSGHQFPNYSSELNVNALLLGDSALYLCASSSKTEPGYTFGSGTRLTVV.

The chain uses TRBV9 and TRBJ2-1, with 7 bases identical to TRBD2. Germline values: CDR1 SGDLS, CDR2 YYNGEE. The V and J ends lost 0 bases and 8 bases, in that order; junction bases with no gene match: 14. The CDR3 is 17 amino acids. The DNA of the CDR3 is TGTGCCAGCAGCGTAGTCTGCGGCGGGGAGGGGTGGGATGAGCAGTTCTTC. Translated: CASSVVCGGEGWDEQFF.

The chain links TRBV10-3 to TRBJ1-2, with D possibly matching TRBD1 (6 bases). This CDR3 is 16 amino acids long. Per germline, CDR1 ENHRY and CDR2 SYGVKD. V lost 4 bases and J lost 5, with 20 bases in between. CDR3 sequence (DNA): TGTGCCATCAGTGCATACCCAGGGGCCAGTAGTTATGGCTACACCTTC. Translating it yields CAISAYPGASSYGYTF.